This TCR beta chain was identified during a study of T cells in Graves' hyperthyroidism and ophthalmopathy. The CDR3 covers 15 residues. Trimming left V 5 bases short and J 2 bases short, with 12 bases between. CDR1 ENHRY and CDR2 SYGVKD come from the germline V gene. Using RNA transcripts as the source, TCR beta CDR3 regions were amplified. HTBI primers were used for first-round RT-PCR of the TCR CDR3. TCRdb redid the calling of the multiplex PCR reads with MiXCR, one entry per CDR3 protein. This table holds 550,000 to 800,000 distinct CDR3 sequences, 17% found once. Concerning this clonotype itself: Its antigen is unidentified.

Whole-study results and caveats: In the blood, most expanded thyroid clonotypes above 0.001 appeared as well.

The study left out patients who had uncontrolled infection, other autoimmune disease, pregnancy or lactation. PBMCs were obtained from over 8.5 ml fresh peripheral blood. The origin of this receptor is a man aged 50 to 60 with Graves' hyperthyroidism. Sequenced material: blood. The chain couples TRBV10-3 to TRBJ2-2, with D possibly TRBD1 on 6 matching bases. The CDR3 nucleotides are TGTGCCATCAGTCGACAGGAAAAAAACACCGGGGAGCTGTTTTTT. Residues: CAISRQEKNTGELFF.